The 28 T cell receptor beta chains below all came from one sample that was sequenced in a study of cytomegalovirus exposure and HLA in healthy donors. PCR employed 60 Vbeta and 13 Jbeta primers. Clones were read by immunoSEQ multiplex PCR, and TCRdb kept only the in-frame ones, dropping some. The table records approximately 150,000 clones, roughly two thirds of them present only once. Sequencing used PBMCs. All receptors come from a male donor in good health and CMV-seronegative.

This clone was counted once. The rearrangement uses TRBV7-2 and TRBJ1-1; D is unresolved. This CDR3 region has 15 residues. CDR1 and CDR2 from the germline V gene are SGHTA and FQGNSA. Trimming left V 0 bases short and J 1 base short, with 9 bases between. The CDR3: CASSLAITRNTEAFF. Here the CDR3 DNA reads TGTGCCAGCAGCTTAGCTATCACACGGAACACTGAAGCTTTCTTT.

The genes are TRBV9 and TRBJ2-7, with 7 bases lining up with TRBD1. The CDR3 totals 15 residues. The ends lost 4 bases at V and 5 bases at J; junction bases unmatched: 12. CDR1 is SGDLS, CDR2 YYNGEE, per germline. The CDR3 DNA sequence: TGTGCCAGCAGCTCAGGGACAGCGGAACGAGACGAGCAGTACTTC. This translates into CASSSGTAERDEQYF.

This clone was seen repeatedly, ten times or more. The chain couples TRBV19 to TRBJ2-7; the D is unclear. Germline values: CDR1 LNHDA, CDR2 SQIVND (reference sequence). The CDR3 consists of 15 residues. V was clipped by 3 bases and J by 5 bases, with 17 bases between them. CDR3 in DNA: TGTGCCAGTAGTATTATGGCCCTTAACGTCCACGAGCAGTACTTC. Translated, it gives CASSIMALNVHEQYF.

The J gene is TRBJ1-2, the V gene TRBV7-2; the D gene is possibly TRBD1 (6 bases). V gave up 4 bases and J gave up 2 bases, with 14 bases separating them. The germline CDR1 and CDR2 sequences are SGHTA and FQGNSA. The CDR3 runs to 15 residues. CDR3 loop: CASSWPPGHNYGYTF. The CDR3 nucleotides are TGTGCCAGCAGCTGGCCGCCGGGACACAACTATGGCTACACCTTC.

This chain joins TRBV7-9 and TRBJ2-7; 7 bases align to TRBD1. The CDR3 has 18 residues. Germline loops: CDR1 SEHNR, CDR2 FQNEAQ (reference sequence). Losses at the gene ends were 4 bases for V and 2 bases for J; bases not matched to a gene: 17. For the CDR3, the DNA is TGTGCCAGCAGCTCTAACAGGCTCCCGGGACAGCCGACCTACGAGCAGTACTTC. It yields the protein CASSSNRLPGQPTYEQYF. Supplemented by reference TRBV7-9 and TRBJ2-7, the full variable domain reads DTGVSQNPRHKITKRGQNVTFRCDPISEHNRLYWYRQTLGQGPEFLTYFQNEAQLEKSRLLSDRFSAERPKGSFSTLEIQRTEQGDSAMYLCASSSNRLPGQPTYEQYFGPGTRLTVT.

This clone has only a few counts. V and J are TRBV5-4 and TRBJ2-7; 8 bases line up with TRBD2. Germline-derived CDR1 and CDR2 are SGHNT and YYREEE (reference sequence). J gave up 3 bases and V 0 bases, and 5 bases lay outside the gene matches. The CDR3 is made up of 15 amino acids. CDR3 sequence (DNA): TGTGCCAGCAGCTTGGTAGCGGGACGACACTACGAGCAGTACTTC. Its protein is CASSLVAGRHYEQYF.

The chain recombines TRBV10-1 with TRBJ2-3, with no clear D. The germline V gene encodes CDR1 WNHNN and CDR2 SYGVQD (reference sequence). This CDR3 is built from 13 residues. V dropped 4 bases and J dropped 6 bases, with 11 bases sitting between them. DNA for the CDR3: TGCGCCAGCAGTGTACGAGTTTGGGATACGCAGTATTTT. Translated: CASSVRVWDTQYF.

CDR3 sequence (DNA): TGTGCCAGCAGGAGGGAAGGCCTAGCGGGGGTCGGGGAGACCCAGTACTTC. Its translation: CASRREGLAGVGETQYF. The chain recombines TRBV2 with TRBJ2-5; 10 nucleotides agree with TRBD2. There are 17 residues in the CDR3. The V segment lost 6 bases and the J segment 5 bases; nucleotides outside the gene matches: 15. Germline V gene lookup returns CDR1 SNHLY and CDR2 FYNNEI.

This clone was seen more than once but under ten times. This chain links TRBV7-9 with TRBJ2-3; the D gene is possibly TRBD2 (5 bases). The CDR3 runs 15 residues. Germline V CDR1 and CDR2: SEHNR, FQNEAQ (reference sequence). Trimming removed 6 bases from V and 2 bases from J, with 15 bases in between. CDR3 region: CASRPSNGVTDTQYF. Here the CDR3 DNA reads TGTGCCAGCAGACCGTCGAACGGGGTCACAGATACGCAGTATTTT.

Points on this clone: An end of the junction does not agree with germline; a read error may underlie this. This rearrangement joins TRBV7-9 to TRBJ2-1, with 12 bases lining up with TRBD1. Germline V CDR1 and CDR2: SEHNR, FQNEAQ (reference sequence). The length of the CDR3 is 16 residues. CDR3 DNA: TGTTCCAGCAACCCCATCCGGGACAGGGGGCGTAGGGGGCAGTTCTTC. Translating gives CSSNPIRDRGRRGQFF.

This chain links TRBV11-2 with TRBJ2-7; 10 bases are a match to TRBD1. CDR3 size: 16 residues. V lost 4 bases and J lost 9; bases outside the gene matches: 15. The V gene's germline CDR1 is SGHAT and CDR2 FQNNGV. The CDR3 reads CASSWGTTGGDWGQYF. The CDR3 bases are TGTGCCAGCAGCTGGGGGACGACAGGGGGCGATTGGGGGCAGTACTTC. The variable domain in full, with the rest retrieved from reference TRBV11-2 and TRBJ2-7, is EAGVAQSPRYKIIEKRQSVAFWCNPISGHATLYWYQQILGQGPKLLIQFQNNGVVDDSQLPKDRFSAERLKGVDSTLKIQPAKLEDSAVYLCASSWGTTGGDWGQYFGPGTRLTVT.

This clone was counted a few times. V and J are TRBV21-1 and TRBJ2-7; TRBD1, the table's D call, was not compared with the DNA. TRBV21-1 is noted as a pseudogene. This CDR3 region has 16 residues. The CDR3 region has the DNA TGTGCCAGCAGCAAAACCGCCCCGGGACACCCCTACGAGCAGTACTTC. It encodes CASSKTAPGHPYEQYF.

The V gene is TRBV7-2, the J gene TRBJ2-3; D not certain. CDR3 size: 13 residues. Germline lookup yields CDR1 SGHTA and CDR2 FQGNSA. V lost 1 base and J 5 bases, leaving 7 bases between the germline ends. The CDR3 loop reads CASSLGLRDTQYF. The CDR3 DNA is TGTGCCAGCAGCTTAGGTCTGCGAGATACGCAGTATTTT.

This clone was recorded once. This chain joins TRBV5-1 and TRBJ2-1; D might be TRBD2 (6 bases). The CDR3 runs 14 residues. Trimming pared 4 bases from V and 2 bases from J, leaving 10 bases between. CDR1 is SGHRS, CDR2 YFSETQ, per germline. The CDR3 region has the DNA TGCGCCAGCAGCGGGGGACTCCCCTACAATGAGCAGTTCTTC. The encoded protein is CASSGGLPYNEQFF. Filled out from reference TRBV5-1 and TRBJ2-1, the complete variable domain reads KAGVTQTPRYLIKTRGQQVTLSCSPISGHRSVSWYQQTPGQGLQFLFEYFSETQRNKGNFPGRFSGRQFSNSRSEMNVSTLELGDSALYLCASSGGLPYNEQFFGPGTRLTVL.

The V and J genes are TRBV7-2 and TRBJ2-1; 7 bases map to TRBD1. Germline V gene lookup returns CDR1 SGHTA and CDR2 FQGNSA. J was trimmed by 9 bases and V by 6 bases; bases with no gene match: 14. The CDR3 runs 15 residues. The DNA of the CDR3 is TGTGCCAGCAGTTCTACCGGGACAGTACCCTCTGAGCAGTTCTTC. Translating gives CASSSTGTVPSEQFF.

Only a few counts were recorded for this clone. J is TRBJ1-2 and V is TRBV5-4; 10 positions agree with TRBD1. J was trimmed by 6 bases and V by 4 bases; bases with no gene match: 6. CDR1 is SGHNT and CDR2 is YYREEE in the germline V gene (reference sequence). The CDR3 is 14 amino acids. The CDR3, as DNA: TGTGCCAGCAGCGTCGGGACAGGGGTAAATGGCTACACCTTC. It codes for CASSVGTGVNGYTF.

Regarding this clone: A read error may account for a junction end that differs from germline. V is TRBV7-7 and J is TRBJ2-2; possible D gene TRBD1, 6 bases. Germline V gene data show CDR1 as SSHAT and CDR2 as FNYEAQ (reference sequence). The CDR3 contains 15 residues. CDR3: CASSRDTPNTGELFF. The CDR3, as DNA: TGTGCTAGCAGCCGGGACACCCCGAACACCGGGGAGCTGTTTTTT. The full variable domain, with the rest looked up from reference TRBV7-7 and TRBJ2-2, is GAGVSQSPRYKVTKRGQDVTLRCDPISSHATLYWYQQALGQGPEFLTYFNYEAQPDKSGLPSDRFSAERPEGSISTLTIQRTEQRDSAMYRCASSRDTPNTGELFFGEGSRLTVL.

This chain joins TRBV5-8 and TRBJ2-4; TRBD1 is a possible D gene (5 bases). The ends were cut back, 0 bases at V and 6 bases at J, with 19 bases in the middle. The germline CDR1 and CDR2 sequences are SGHTS and YDEGEE. The CDR3 spans 17 residues. CDR3 nucleotides: TGTGCCAGCAGCTTGGAAAGTGGGATGGGCAGGGCAAACATTCAGTACTTC. This gives the protein CASSLESGMGRANIQYF.

This chain connects TRBV7-9 to TRBJ2-5, with D unclear. Near its end, the DNA agrees better with TRBJ2-7, so the J call may be wrong. The CDR3 consists of 12 residues. The germline gives CDR1 SEHNR, CDR2 FQNEAQ (reference sequence). The CDR3 loop is CASSLVSYEQYF. CDR3 nucleotide sequence: TGTGCCAGCAGCTTAGTTTCCTACGAGCAGTACTTC.

Details on this clone: A junction boundary mismatches the germline segment, possibly from a read error. This chain joins TRBV4-1 and TRBJ2-2; 7 nucleotides agree with TRBD1. The CDR3 runs 17 residues. In germline, CDR1 is MGHRA, CDR2 YSYEKL. CDR3 coding DNA: TGCGCCAGCAGCCAAGATTCGAGGGGGCGGCCGGCCGGGGAGCTGCTTTTT. This gives the protein CASSQDSRGRPAGELLF.

This clone was recorded a few times. V gene TRBV28 combines with J gene TRBJ1-2; 8 positions agree with TRBD1. The CDR3 is made up of 15 amino acids. CDR1 is MDHEN, CDR2 SYDVKM, per germline. Germline trimming cut 5 bases from V and 4 bases from J; bases unmatched to any gene: 9. The DNA of the CDR3 is TGTGCCAGCAGTCCAGGACAGGGCGGGAGCTATGGCTACACCTTC. This translates into CASSPGQGGSYGYTF.

The chain employs TRBV7-2 and TRBJ2-5; possibly TRBD2 for D (5 bases). The length of the CDR3 is 16 residues. The ends were cut back, 4 bases at V and 3 bases at J, with 18 bases in the middle. Germline CDR1 is SGHTA and CDR2 is FQGNSA. The CDR3 nucleotides read TGTGCCAGCAGCTCCGCGTTTTCGGGGTATGAAGAGACCCAGTACTTC. This sequence encodes CASSSAFSGYEETQYF.

The sample holds a few counts of this clone. This chain uses TRBV7-2 with TRBJ1-2; maybe TRBD1 (5 bases). V was clipped by 4 bases and J by 3 bases, with 9 bases between them. The CDR3 extends over 13 amino acids. Germline-derived CDR1 and CDR2 are SGHTA and FQGNSA. CDR3: CASSSTRDYGYTF. As DNA, the CDR3 is TGTGCCAGCAGCTCCACCAGGGACTATGGCTACACCTTC.

This chain connects TRBV28 to TRBJ1-5, with 8 bases aligning to TRBD1. This CDR3 comprises 15 residues. V was pared by 6 bases and J by 6 bases, with 10 bases of the junction left unmatched. The germline CDR1 and CDR2 sequences are MDHEN and SYDVKM. In DNA, the CDR3 is TGTGCCAGCAGATCGGACAGGGCGACGGGTCAGCCCCAGCATTTT. It encodes CASRSDRATGQPQHF.

The chain employs TRBV18 and TRBJ1-2; D may be TRBD1 (6 bases). V was pared by 3 bases and J by 2 bases, with 16 bases between. This CDR3 comprises 16 residues. CDR1 and CDR2 from the germline V gene are KGHSH and LQKENI. CDR3 amino acids: CASSPTDRNLNYGYTF. The CDR3 nucleotides read TGTGCCAGCTCACCCACGGACAGAAACCTCAACTATGGCTACACCTTC.

This clone appeared once. The rearrangement joins TRBV7-6 to TRBJ1-1; TRBD1 is a possible D gene (6 bases). The V end lost 0 bases, the J end lost 4 bases, and 12 bases lay between the germline ends. This CDR3 has 15 residues. CDR1 is SGHVS and CDR2 is FNYEAQ in the germline V gene. This CDR3 is CASSLARGLGTEAFF. The CDR3 DNA is TGTGCCAGCAGCTTAGCGCGGGGGCTGGGCACTGAAGCTTTCTTT.

This chain connects TRBV2 to TRBJ1-1; D is possibly TRBD1 (6 bases). The germline gives CDR1 SNHLY, CDR2 FYNNEI. The CDR3 totals 12 residues. The CDR3 protein is CAAAGEGTEAFF. The CDR3 coding sequence is TGTGCGGCAGCAGGGGAGGGTACTGAAGCTTTCTTT.

The V and J genes are TRBV7-2 and TRBJ1-1, with D perhaps matching TRBD1 (5 bases). The CDR3 consists of 13 residues. In germline, CDR1 is SGHTA, CDR2 FQGNSA. The ends were cut back, 3 bases at V and 9 bases at J, with 14 bases in the middle. CDR3 amino acids: CASSFAGFDKAFF. CDR3 coding DNA: TGTGCCAGCAGCTTCGCAGGGTTCGATAAAGCTTTCTTT.